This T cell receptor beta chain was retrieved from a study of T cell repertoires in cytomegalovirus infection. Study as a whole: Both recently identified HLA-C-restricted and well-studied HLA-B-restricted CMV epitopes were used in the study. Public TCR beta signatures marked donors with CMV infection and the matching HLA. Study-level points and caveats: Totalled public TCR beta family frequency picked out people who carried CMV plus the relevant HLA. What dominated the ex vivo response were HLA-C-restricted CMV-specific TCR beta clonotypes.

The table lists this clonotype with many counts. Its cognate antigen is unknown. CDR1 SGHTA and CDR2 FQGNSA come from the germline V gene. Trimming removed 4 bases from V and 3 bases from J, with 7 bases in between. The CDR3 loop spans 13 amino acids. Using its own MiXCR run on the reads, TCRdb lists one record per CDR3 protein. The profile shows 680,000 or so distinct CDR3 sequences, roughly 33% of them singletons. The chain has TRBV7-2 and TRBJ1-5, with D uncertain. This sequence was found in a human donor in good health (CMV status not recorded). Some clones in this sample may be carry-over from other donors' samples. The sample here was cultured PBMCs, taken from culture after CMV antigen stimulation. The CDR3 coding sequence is TGTGCCAGCAGCTCGGCGATCAATCAGCCCCAGCATTTT. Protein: CASSSAINQPQHF.